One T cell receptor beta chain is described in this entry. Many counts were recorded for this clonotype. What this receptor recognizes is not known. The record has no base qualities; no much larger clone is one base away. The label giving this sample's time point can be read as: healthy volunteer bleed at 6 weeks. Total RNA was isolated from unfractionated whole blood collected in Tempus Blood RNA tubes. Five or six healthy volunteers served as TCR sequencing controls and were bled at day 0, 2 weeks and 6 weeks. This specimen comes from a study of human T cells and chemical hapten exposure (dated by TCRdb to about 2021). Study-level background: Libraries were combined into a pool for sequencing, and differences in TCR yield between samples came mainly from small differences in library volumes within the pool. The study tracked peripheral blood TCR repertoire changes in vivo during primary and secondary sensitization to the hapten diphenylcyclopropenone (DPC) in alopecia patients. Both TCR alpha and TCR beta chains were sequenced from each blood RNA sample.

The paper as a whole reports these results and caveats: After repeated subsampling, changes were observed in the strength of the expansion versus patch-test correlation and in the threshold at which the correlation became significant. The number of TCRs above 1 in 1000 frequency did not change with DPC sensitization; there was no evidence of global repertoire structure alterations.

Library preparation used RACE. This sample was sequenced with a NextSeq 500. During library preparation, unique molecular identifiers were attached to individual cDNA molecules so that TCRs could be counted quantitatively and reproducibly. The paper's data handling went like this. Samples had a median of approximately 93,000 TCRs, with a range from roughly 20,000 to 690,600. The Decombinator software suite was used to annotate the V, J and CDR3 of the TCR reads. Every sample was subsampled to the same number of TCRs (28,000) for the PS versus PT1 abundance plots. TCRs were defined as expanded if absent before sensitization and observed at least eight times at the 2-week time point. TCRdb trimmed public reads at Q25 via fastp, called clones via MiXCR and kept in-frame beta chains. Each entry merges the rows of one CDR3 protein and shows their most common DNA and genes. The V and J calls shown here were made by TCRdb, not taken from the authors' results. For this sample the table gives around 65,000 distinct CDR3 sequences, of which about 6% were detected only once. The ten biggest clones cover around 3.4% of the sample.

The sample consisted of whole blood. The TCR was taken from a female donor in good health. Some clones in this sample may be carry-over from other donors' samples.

The CDR3: CASSQVVETQYF. At the DNA level, the sequence is TGTGCCAGCAGCCAAGTGGTAGAGACCCAGTACTTC. This chain is built from TRBV3-1 and TRBJ2-5; the D gene is not confidently resolved. According to the germline V gene (reference sequence), CDR1 reads LGHDT and CDR2 reads YNNKEL. Between the V and J ends, shortened by 1 base and 4 bases respectively, the junction contains 4 bases. Spanning cysteine to phenylalanine, the CDR3 consists of 12 amino acids. Here the CDR3 DNA is all that survives: 36 bases in frame from base 1.